The clone carrying this TCR beta chain has only one observation. Its antigen remains unidentified. Amplification by 5'RACE using constant-segment primers produced TCR alpha and TCR beta cDNA libraries that carried sample barcodes and UMIs. Using its own MiXCR run on the 5' RACE reads, TCRdb lists one record per CDR3 protein. The sample lists just under 550,000 distinct CDR3 sequences; approximately 20% were seen once. The data were taken from a study of T-cell memory formation after mild COVID-19. On the study more broadly: Largely, TCR clusters stayed within a single donor. Notes on the study in general: Contracting CD4+ clones sat mainly in CM and EM; CD8+ in EMRA. Several responding clones turned up in pre-infection memory, indicating that cross-reactive memory may have taken part.

This CDR3 is built from 17 residues. The V gene lost 1 base and the J gene lost 7 bases, with 17 bases spanning the gap. This sequence joins TRBV12-3 or TRBV12-4 and TRBJ1-6; possible D gene TRBD1, 6 bases. This clonotype was sampled from an adult woman who had mild COVID-19 (a few samples of this study predate the infection). Cell type and time point are not known. Sequencing was carried out using PBMCs or a T cell subset sorted from them (not recorded which). The CDR3 is CASSLDPGARRNSPLHF. In nucleotides, the CDR3 is TGTGCCAGCAGTTTAGATCCAGGGGCTCGTAGGAATTCACCCCTCCACTTT.